Included here is one TCR beta chain sequence, with context. What it recognizes is unknown. This entry belongs to a study of cytomegalovirus exposure and HLA in healthy donors. Study-level findings and limits: Altogether, more than 150 TCR beta chains were recorded as cytomegalovirus-associated. Most TCR sequences proved rare, with some public TCRs found in many donors.

Trimming shortened V by 4 bases and J by 2 bases, and 24 bases separated the two germline ends. CDR3 length equals 19 residues. Per the germline V gene, CDR1 is LGHNA and CDR2 is YSLEER. PCR employed 60 Vbeta and 13 Jbeta primers. Here immunoSEQ multiplex PCR was the method, and the copy in TCRdb shows in-frame clones only, minus some. The table lists over 150,000 clones, roughly 80% of them singletons. J is TRBJ1-3 and V is TRBV4-3, with D perhaps matching TRBD1 (6 bases). Material: PBMCs. This TCR came from a woman aged 25 to 39 in good health and CMV-seropositive. DNA of the CDR3: TGCGCCAGCAGCCGAAGTTTTTACCCACAGGGTCCGCCTGGAAACACCATATATTTT. Amino acid sequence: CASSRSFYPQGPPGNTIYF.